These 21 T cell receptor beta chains share one sample of origin, sequenced in a study of blood T cell repertoires in COVID-19. Here immunoSEQ multiplex PCR was the method, and the copy in TCRdb shows in-frame clones only, minus some. The sample yields around 400,000 clones, roughly 90% seen once. The sequencing input was PBMCs or T cells enriched from blood (not recorded which). The origin of the receptors is a young woman who had been exposed to COVID-19.

The J gene is TRBJ2-1, the V gene TRBV10-2; 12 positions agree with TRBD2. V was clipped by 4 bases and J by 8 bases; unmatched bases: 12. The germline CDR1 and CDR2 sequences are WSHSY and SAAADI. The CDR3 runs 17 residues. CDR3 coding DNA: TGCGCCAGCAGTGGGACAGGACTAGCGGGAAATTTCTATGAGCAGTTCTTC. Translating it yields CASSGTGLAGNFYEQFF.

The chain recombines TRBV29-1 with TRBJ2-1, with 9 bases lining up with TRBD1. The CDR3 length is 15 residues. CDR1 and CDR2 from the germline V gene are SQVTM and ANQGSEA. V dropped 6 bases and J dropped 4; count of bases not matched to a gene: 10. The CDR3 spells CSVPGDRGKYNEQFF. The DNA of the CDR3 is TGCAGCGTCCCCGGAGACAGGGGGAAGTACAATGAGCAGTTCTTC.

The chain couples TRBV25-1 to TRBJ2-2; 7 nucleotides match TRBD2. This CDR3 is 15 amino acids long. V trimming: 6 bases; J trimming: 5 bases; junction bases outside the gene matches: 9. Germline V CDR1 and CDR2: MGHDK, SYGVNS. CDR3 in DNA: TGTGCCAGCAGCCCGGCTAGCGGTGATACCGGGGAGCTGTTTTTT. Translation: CASSPASGDTGELFF. Full variable domain (rest looked up from reference TRBV25-1 and TRBJ2-2): EADIYQTPRYLVIGTGKKITLECSQTMGHDKMYWYQQDPGMELHLIHYSYGVNSTEKGDLSSESTVSRIRTEHFPLTLESARPSHTSQYLCASSPASGDTGELFFGEGSRLTVL.

The V gene is TRBV7-2, the J gene TRBJ1-6, with TRBD1 identical over 9 bases. V lost 8 bases to trimming and J lost 9 bases; unmatched junction nucleotides: 11. Germline V CDR1 and CDR2: SGHTA, FQGNSA. CDR3 size: 15 residues. CDR3 sequence: CASGLQGANASPLHF. In nucleotides, the CDR3 is TGTGCCAGCGGCCTACAGGGGGCTAACGCTTCACCCCTCCACTTT.

This clone was observed a single time. V is TRBV5-1 and J is TRBJ1-3, with 8 positions matching TRBD1. Trimming at V came to 0 bases and at J to 7 bases, leaving 9 bases not matched to a gene. Germline V CDR1 and CDR2: SGHRS, YFSETQ. The CDR3 is made up of 16 amino acids. Written as DNA, the CDR3 is TGCGCCAGCAGCTTGGGCGGGACAGGAGGTTTGAACACCATATATTTT. It specifies CASSLGGTGGLNTIYF.

This chain uses TRBV13 with TRBJ2-7, with a tentative D call TRBD1 (6 bases). Trimming removed 4 bases from V and 4 bases from J, with 11 bases in between. The CDR3 spans 13 residues. The germline V gene has CDR1 PRHDT and CDR2 FYEKMQ (reference sequence). The CDR3 nucleotides read TGTGCCAGCAGCTCCAATGGACAGTACGAGCAGTACTTC. Translating it yields CASSSNGQYEQYF.

This rearrangement joins TRBV19 to TRBJ2-7; TRBD1 matches 7 bases. Unmatched junction bases numbered 12, after V lost 3 bases and J lost 1 base. This CDR3 spans 17 amino acids. Germline lookup yields CDR1 LNHDA and CDR2 SQIVND (reference sequence). CDR3 in amino acids: CASSMSPRWDSSYEQYF. The CDR3 DNA reads as TGTGCCAGTAGTATGTCCCCCCGATGGGACAGTTCCTACGAGCAGTACTTC.

The V and J genes are TRBV29-1 and TRBJ2-7; 7 nucleotides align to TRBD1. Germline-derived CDR1 and CDR2 are SQVTM and ANQGSEA. The CDR3 consists of 12 residues. V was pared by 7 bases and J by 1 base, with 4 bases of the junction left unmatched. The CDR3 coding sequence is TGCAGCGCCTCGGGACAGTCCTACGAGCAGTACTTC. It yields the protein CSASGQSYEQYF.

The V and J genes are TRBV27 and TRBJ2-7; the match to TRBD2 covers 14 bases. The germline gives CDR1 MNHEY, CDR2 SMNVEV (reference sequence). This CDR3 is 15 amino acids long. The ends lost 5 bases at V and 4 bases at J; junction bases unmatched: 4. The CDR3 nucleotides are TGTGCCAGCAGTCCCGGGACTAGCGGGGGTTACGAGCAGTACTTC. Its protein is CASSPGTSGGYEQYF.

The chain recombines TRBV6-1 with TRBJ1-2, with D hard to call. Trimming shortened V by 5 bases and J by 2 bases, and 9 bases separated the two germline ends. The CDR3 is 13 residues long. Germline CDR1 is MNHNS and CDR2 is SASEGT. The CDR3 protein is CASSLGNNYGYTF. CDR3 nucleotide sequence: TGTGCCAGCAGTTTGGGCAACAACTATGGCTACACCTTC.

The chain combines TRBV19 with TRBJ1-1, with D perhaps TRBD1 (5 bases). Trimming cost V 8 bases and J 0 bases, with 16 bases left between them. This CDR3 is 15 amino acids long. Per germline, CDR1 LNHDA and CDR2 SQIVND (reference sequence). The CDR3 DNA reads as TGTGCCAGTTCCAAAGCGGGGACGGTGAACACTGAAGCTTTCTTT. It yields the protein CASSKAGTVNTEAFF. The variable domain in full, completed from reference TRBV19 and TRBJ1-1, reads DGGITQSPKYLFRKEGQNVTLSCEQNLNHDAMYWYRQDPGQGLRLIYYSQIVNDFQKGDIAEGYSVSREKKESFPLTVTSAQKNPTAFYLCASSKAGTVNTEAFFGQGTRLTVV.

This chain links TRBV28 with TRBJ1-6, with 9 nucleotides matching TRBD1. Trimming took 6 bases from V and 4 from J; bases not matched to a gene: 7. There are 16 residues in the CDR3. Germline V lookup: CDR1 MDHEN, CDR2 SYDVKM. The CDR3 reads CASRRTGVSYNSPLHF. Here the CDR3 DNA reads TGTGCCAGCAGAAGGACAGGGGTATCGTATAATTCACCCCTCCACTTT.

This clone occurred once. The chain is built from TRBV29-1 and TRBJ1-2; the match to TRBD1 covers 10 bases. CDR1 and CDR2 from the germline V gene are SQVTM and ANQGSEA. J gave up 2 bases and V 0 bases, and 3 bases lay outside the gene matches. This CDR3 is built from 15 residues. Here the CDR3 reads CSVEDSDRGNYGYTF. DNA of the CDR3: TGCAGCGTTGAAGATTCGGACAGGGGGAACTATGGCTACACCTTC.

The CDR3 spells CASSYSDGYTF. The DNA for the CDR3 is TGTGCCAGCAGTTACTCCGATGGCTACACCTTC. The chain carries TRBV6-2 or TRBV6-3 and TRBJ1-2; no clear D. Germline V lookup: CDR1 MNHEY, CDR2 SVGEGT. The V end was cut by 0 bases, the J end by 6 bases, with 2 bases between. The CDR3 length is 11 residues.

This clone has more than one count but fewer than ten. The chain is built from TRBV7-9 and TRBJ2-6; 8 nucleotides align to TRBD1. The CDR3 extends over 16 amino acids. V shed 5 bases and J 2 bases; nucleotides not matched to a gene: 5. CDR1 SEHNR and CDR2 FQNEAQ come from the germline V gene (reference sequence). CDR3 coding DNA: TGTGCCAGCAGCAGTACAGGGGGGACTGGGGCCAACGTCCTGACTTTC. Translated: CASSSTGGTGANVLTF. Looking up the rest from reference TRBV7-9 and TRBJ2-6 gives the full variable domain: DTGVSQNPRHKITKRGQNVTFRCDPISEHNRLYWYRQTLGQGPEFLTYFQNEAQLEKSRLLSDRFSAERPKGSFSTLEIQRTEQGDSAMYLCASSSTGGTGANVLTFGAGSRLTVL.

The chain couples TRBV28 to TRBJ2-3; the D gene is possibly TRBD2 (6 bases). Trimming took 7 bases from V and 6 from J, leaving 26 bases between them. In germline, CDR1 is MDHEN, CDR2 SYDVKM. This CDR3 is 17 amino acids long. The CDR3 bases are TGTGCCAGCATCGGGGCGGGGAACCCCAGGGTGTCTGATACGCAGTATTTT. Amino acids: CASIGAGNPRVSDTQYF.

The chain combines TRBV28 with TRBJ1-5; 9 bases map to TRBD1. This CDR3 has 15 amino acids. V shed 4 bases, J shed 1 base, and the junction held 2 bases outside the gene matches. The germline gives CDR1 MDHEN, CDR2 SYDVKM. CDR3 protein: CASSWGQGSNQPQHF. The CDR3 region has the DNA TGTGCCAGCAGTTGGGGACAGGGAAGCAATCAGCCCCAGCATTTT.

V is TRBV19 and J is TRBJ1-6; D is ambiguous. V lost 1 base and J lost 6, with 7 bases in between. Germline V gene data show CDR1 as LNHDA and CDR2 as SQIVND (reference sequence). The CDR3 totals 14 residues. CDR3 region: CASSIGRSNSPLHF. The CDR3 DNA reads TGTGCCAGTAGTATAGGTCGCAGTAATTCACCCCTCCACTTT. Looking up the rest from reference TRBV19 and TRBJ1-6 gives the full variable domain: DGGITQSPKYLFRKEGQNVTLSCEQNLNHDAMYWYRQDPGQGLRLIYYSQIVNDFQKGDIAEGYSVSREKKESFPLTVTSAQKNPTAFYLCASSIGRSNSPLHFGNGTRLTVT.

This sequence joins TRBV29-1 and TRBJ1-2; 9 bases line up with TRBD1. Germline V gene data show CDR1 as SQVTM and CDR2 as ANQGSEA. The J segment lost 8 bases and the V segment lost 6 bases, leaving 7 bases of the junction unmatched. The CDR3 runs to 12 residues. The CDR3 DNA is TGCAGCGTCGCCGGACAGGGGTTGGGCTACACCTTC. This encodes CSVAGQGLGYTF.

J is TRBJ1-2 and V is TRBV3-1 (or the pseudogene TRBV3-2), with D perhaps TRBD1 (6 bases). V was pared by 0 bases and J by 5 bases, with 13 bases between. Per germline, CDR1 LGHDT and CDR2 YNNKEL (reference sequence). The CDR3 spans 15 residues. The CDR3 spells CASSQDYRERYGYTF. The DNA for the CDR3 is TGTGCCAGCAGCCAAGACTACAGGGAAAGATATGGCTACACCTTC.

The chain is built from TRBV7-8 and TRBJ2-5; tentatively, D is TRBD2 (7 bases). The CDR3 runs to 20 residues. V was pared by 2 bases and J by 3 bases, with 28 bases between. Germline values: CDR1 SGHVS, CDR2 FQNEAQ. CDR3 DNA sequence: TGTGCCAGCAGCTTATTAGGGACTCTAAGTGGCGGGGGCCAGAAAGAGACCCAGTACTTC. Its translation is CASSLLGTLSGGGQKETQYF.